This T cell receptor beta chain stems from a study of response to subunit inactivated influenza vaccine. General study points: The authors put forward the suggestion that each seasonal influenza vaccination may bring in only a limited number of new T cells.

TCRdb re-called the RT-PCR reads through MiXCR, storing one row per CDR3 protein. Of 500,000 to 550,000 distinct CDR3 sequences listed, around 7.7% are singletons. Points on this clonotype: The antigen remains unidentified.

Trimming pared 0 bases from V and 7 bases from J, leaving 18 bases between. CDR3 length: 17 residues. Per germline, CDR1 LGHNA and CDR2 YSLEER. The origin of this receptor is a man between 45 and 75 years old who received an inactivated influenza vaccine. This sample comprised PBMCs from blood, obtained about 23 months after vaccination. The rearrangement links TRBV4-3 to TRBJ2-2; D not certain. CDR3 sequence: CASSQDQWKIRIGELFF. DNA for the CDR3: TGCGCCAGCAGCCAAGATCAATGGAAAATTCGGATCGGGGAGCTGTTTTTT.